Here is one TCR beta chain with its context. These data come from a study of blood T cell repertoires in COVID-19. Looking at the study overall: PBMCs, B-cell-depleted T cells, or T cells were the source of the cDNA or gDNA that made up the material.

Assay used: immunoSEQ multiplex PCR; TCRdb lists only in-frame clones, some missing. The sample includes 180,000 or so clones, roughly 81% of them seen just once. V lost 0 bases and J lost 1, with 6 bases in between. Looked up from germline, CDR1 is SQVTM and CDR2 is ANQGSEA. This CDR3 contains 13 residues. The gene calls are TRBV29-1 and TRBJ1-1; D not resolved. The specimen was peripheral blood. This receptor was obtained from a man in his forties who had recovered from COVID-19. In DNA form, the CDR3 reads TGCAGCGTTGAAGATGCCAGGAACACTGAAGCTTTCTTT. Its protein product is CSVEDARNTEAFF.